This paragraph reports one T cell receptor (beta chain). Original data processing: Filtering differed, since immunoSEQ gave only junction sequences and no quality scores. Sequencing was performed with immunoSEQ multiplex PCR; in TCRdb, only in-frame clones are kept and a portion is missing. The D gene and trimming were derived from the DNA, and the V and J assignments and clone size from that table. The sample lists 950,000 to 1,300,000 clones; roughly 80% were seen once. Recent acute infections and vaccinations were absent in the healthy HIV-negative adult donors. Memory CD4+ cells were the fraction left after CD45RA+ naive selection. The CDR3 sequence is 14 residues long. In germline, CDR1 is SGHTA, CDR2 FQGNSA. After removal of 3 bases from V and 7 bases from J, the junction contained 6 bases not matched to a gene. This entry belongs to a study of shared clonotypes between healthy human individuals. Whole-study context: Each donor's CD4 naive and CD4 memory cells filled three plates apiece, CD8 naive two, and CD8 memory one.

This clonotype was sampled from a man aged 18 to 35 in good health. Input material: memory CD4+ T cells sorted from blood. Subset meaning: CD45RA-negative fraction. This sequence joins TRBV7-2 and TRBJ2-7; 10 bases are a match to TRBD2. CDR3 sequence: CASSFTSGATEQYF. The CDR3 nucleotides are TGTGCCAGCAGCTTCACTAGCGGGGCCACGGAGCAGTACTTC.